The rows below give T cell receptor beta chains drawn from one sample of a study of blood T cell repertoires in COVID-19. Assay used: immunoSEQ multiplex PCR; TCRdb lists only in-frame clones, some missing. The profile covers 150,000 to 180,000 clones, with approximately 80% appearing a single time and less than 30% taken by the ten largest. The specimen sequenced was peripheral blood. The receptor set was obtained from a woman aged 60-70 years with acute or convalescent COVID-19. Each CDR3 is given with its conserved first and last residue. D genes are given only for firm matches.

v_call	j_call	d_call	cdr3_aa
TRBV12-3/TRBV12-4	TRBJ1-5	.	CASSFRSGPQHF
TRBV7-3	TRBJ1-1	TRBD1	CASSKAGGRTEAFF
TRBV18	TRBJ1-2	TRBD1	CASSPGTAFNYGYTF
TRBV5-6	TRBJ1-2	.	CASSLSMLDYGYTF
TRBV15	TRBJ1-5	.	CATSRDRGAAGNQPQHF
TRBV6-5	TRBJ1-2	.	CASSSLGANYGYTF
TRBV19	TRBJ1-6	.	CASSIAVQGYSPLHF
TRBV15	TRBJ1-2	.	CATSQDSTYGYTF
TRBV28	TRBJ1-5	TRBD1	CASSRDRARDQPQHF
TRBV6-1	TRBJ1-2	TRBD1	CASSEARTGGGYTF
TRBV4-1	TRBJ2-7	TRBD1	CASSPGTGGVYEQYF
TRBV12-5	TRBJ1-5	TRBD1	CASGLVPGTGVQPQHF
TRBV3-1/TRBV3-2	TRBJ2-5	.	CASSLLGVEETQYF
TRBV28	TRBJ2-5	TRBD2	CASSTALAGGRTQYF
TRBV30	TRBJ1-4	.	CAWSVTGRNEKLFF